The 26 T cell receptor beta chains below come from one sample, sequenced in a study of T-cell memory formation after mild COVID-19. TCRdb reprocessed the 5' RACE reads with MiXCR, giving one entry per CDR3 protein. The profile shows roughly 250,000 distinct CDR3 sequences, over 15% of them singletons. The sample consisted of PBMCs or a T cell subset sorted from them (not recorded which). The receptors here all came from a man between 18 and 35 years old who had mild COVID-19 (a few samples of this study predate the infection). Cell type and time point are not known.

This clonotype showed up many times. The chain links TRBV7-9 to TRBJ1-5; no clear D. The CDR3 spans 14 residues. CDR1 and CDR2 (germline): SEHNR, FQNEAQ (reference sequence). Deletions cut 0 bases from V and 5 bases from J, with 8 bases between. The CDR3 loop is CASSLASGYQPQHF. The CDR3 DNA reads TGTGCCAGCAGCTTAGCTTCAGGATATCAGCCCCAGCATTTT.

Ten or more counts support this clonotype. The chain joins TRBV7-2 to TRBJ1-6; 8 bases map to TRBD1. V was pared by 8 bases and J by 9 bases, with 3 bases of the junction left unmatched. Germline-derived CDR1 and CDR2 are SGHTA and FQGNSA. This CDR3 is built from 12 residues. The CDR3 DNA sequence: TGTGCCAGCGGACAGGGCAGTTCACCCCTCCACTTT. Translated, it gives CASGQGSSPLHF.

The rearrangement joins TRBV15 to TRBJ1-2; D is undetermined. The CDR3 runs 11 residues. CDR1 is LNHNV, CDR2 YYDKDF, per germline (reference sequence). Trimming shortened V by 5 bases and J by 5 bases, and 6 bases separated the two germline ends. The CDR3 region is CATSEGYGYTF. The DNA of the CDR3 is TGTGCCACCAGCGAGGGTTATGGCTACACCTTC.

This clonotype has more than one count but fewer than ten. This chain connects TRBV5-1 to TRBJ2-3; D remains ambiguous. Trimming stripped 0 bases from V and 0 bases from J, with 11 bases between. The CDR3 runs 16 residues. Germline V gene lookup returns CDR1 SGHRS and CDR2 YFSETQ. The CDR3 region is CASSLAGWPSTDTQYF. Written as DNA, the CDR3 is TGCGCCAGCAGCTTGGCTGGGTGGCCTAGCACAGATACGCAGTATTTT.

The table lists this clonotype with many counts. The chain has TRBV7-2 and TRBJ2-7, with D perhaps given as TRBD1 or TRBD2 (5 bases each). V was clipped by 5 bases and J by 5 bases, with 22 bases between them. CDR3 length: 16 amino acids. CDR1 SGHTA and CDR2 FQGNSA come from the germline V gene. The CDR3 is CASSPPGRRVPHEQYF. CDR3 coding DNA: TGTGCCAGCAGCCCCCCAGGGAGACGGGTCCCCCACGAGCAGTACTTC.

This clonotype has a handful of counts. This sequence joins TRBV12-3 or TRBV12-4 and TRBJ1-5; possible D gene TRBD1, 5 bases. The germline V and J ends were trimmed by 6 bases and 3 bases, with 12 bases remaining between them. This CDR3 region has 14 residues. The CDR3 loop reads CASRHDSSNQPQHF. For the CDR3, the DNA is TGTGCCAGCAGACACGACAGTTCCAATCAGCCCCAGCATTTT.

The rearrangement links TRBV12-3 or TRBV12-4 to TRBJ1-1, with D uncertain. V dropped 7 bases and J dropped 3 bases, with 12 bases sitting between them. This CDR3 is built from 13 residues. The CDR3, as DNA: TGTGCCAGCACCCCCTGGTCACACACTGAAGCTTTCTTT. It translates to CASTPWSHTEAFF.

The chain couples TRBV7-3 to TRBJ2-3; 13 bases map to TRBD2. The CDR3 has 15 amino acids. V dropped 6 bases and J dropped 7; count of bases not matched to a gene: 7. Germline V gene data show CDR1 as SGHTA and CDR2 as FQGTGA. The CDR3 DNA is TGTGCCAGCAGACTAGCGGGGGGGCCGTCGCATACGCAGTATTTT. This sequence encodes CASRLAGGPSHTQYF.

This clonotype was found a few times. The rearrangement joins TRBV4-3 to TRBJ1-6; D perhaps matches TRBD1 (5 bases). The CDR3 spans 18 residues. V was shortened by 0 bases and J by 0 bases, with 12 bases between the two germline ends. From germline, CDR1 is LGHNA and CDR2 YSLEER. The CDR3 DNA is TGCGCCAGCAGCCAAGATCGGGGGGGTGGCTCCTATAATTCACCCCTCCACTTT. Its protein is CASSQDRGGGSYNSPLHF.

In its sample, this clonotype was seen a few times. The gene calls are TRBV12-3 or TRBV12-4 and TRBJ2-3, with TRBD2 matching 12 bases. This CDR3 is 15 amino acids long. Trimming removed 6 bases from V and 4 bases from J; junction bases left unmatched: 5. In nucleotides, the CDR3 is TGTGCCAGCAGCGACGGACTAGCGGGGTCAGATACGCAGTATTTT. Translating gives CASSDGLAGSDTQYF.

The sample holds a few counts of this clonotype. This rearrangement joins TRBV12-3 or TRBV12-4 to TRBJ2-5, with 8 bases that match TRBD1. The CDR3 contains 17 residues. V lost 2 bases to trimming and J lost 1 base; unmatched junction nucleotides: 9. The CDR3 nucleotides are TGTGCCAGCAGTTTACCCACATCGGGACAGGTCCAAGAGACCCAGTACTTC. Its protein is CASSLPTSGQVQETQYF.

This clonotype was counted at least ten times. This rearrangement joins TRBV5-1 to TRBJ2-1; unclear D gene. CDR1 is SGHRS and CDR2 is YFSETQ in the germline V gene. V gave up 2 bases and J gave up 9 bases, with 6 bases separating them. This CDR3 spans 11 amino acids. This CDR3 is CASSLEVEQFF. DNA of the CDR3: TGCGCCAGCAGCTTAGAAGTTGAGCAGTTCTTC.

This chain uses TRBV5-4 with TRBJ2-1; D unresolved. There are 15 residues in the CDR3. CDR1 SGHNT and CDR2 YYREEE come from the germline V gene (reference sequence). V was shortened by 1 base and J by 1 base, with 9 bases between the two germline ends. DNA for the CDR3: TGTGCCAGCAGCTTGATGACGAGTTCCTACAATGAGCAGTTCTTC. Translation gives CASSLMTSSYNEQFF.

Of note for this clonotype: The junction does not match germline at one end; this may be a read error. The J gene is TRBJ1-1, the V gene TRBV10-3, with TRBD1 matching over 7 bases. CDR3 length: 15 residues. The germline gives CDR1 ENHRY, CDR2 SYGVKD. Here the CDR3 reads CAISESRGGNTEDFF. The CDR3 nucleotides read TGTGCCATCAGTGAGAGCAGGGGGGGAAACACTGAAGATTTCTTT.

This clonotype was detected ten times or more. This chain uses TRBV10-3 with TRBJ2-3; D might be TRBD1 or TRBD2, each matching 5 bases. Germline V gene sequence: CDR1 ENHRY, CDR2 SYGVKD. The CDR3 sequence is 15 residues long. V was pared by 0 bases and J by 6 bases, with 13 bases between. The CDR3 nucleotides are TGTGCCATCAGTGAGTCGGGACGCCGGCTGGATACGCAGTATTTT. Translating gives CAISESGRRLDTQYF.

This CDR3 is CASSPDRALETQYF. DNA of the CDR3: TGTGCCAGCAGCCCTGACAGGGCCTTAGAGACCCAGTACTTC. V usage is TRBV5-6 and J usage is TRBJ2-5, with 7 bases fitting TRBD1. The V and J ends lost 4 bases and 4 bases, in that order; junction bases with no gene match: 7. Germline assignment: CDR1 SGHDT and CDR2 YYEEEE. This CDR3 comprises 14 residues.

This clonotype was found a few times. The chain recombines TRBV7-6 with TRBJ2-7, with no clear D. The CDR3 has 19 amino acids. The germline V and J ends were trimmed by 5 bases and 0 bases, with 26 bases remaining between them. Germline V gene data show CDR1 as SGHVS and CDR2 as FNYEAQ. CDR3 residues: CASSKRRILTNPGSYEQYF. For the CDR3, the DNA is TGTGCCAGCAGCAAAAGACGGATCTTAACAAACCCTGGCTCCTACGAGCAGTACTTC.

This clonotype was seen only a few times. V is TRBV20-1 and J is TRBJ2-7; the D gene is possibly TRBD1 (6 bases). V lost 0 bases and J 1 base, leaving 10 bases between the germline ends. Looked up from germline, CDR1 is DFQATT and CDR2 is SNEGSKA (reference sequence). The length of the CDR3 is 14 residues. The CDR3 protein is CSARDGTLSYEQYV. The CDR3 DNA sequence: TGCAGTGCTAGAGATGGGACACTGTCCTACGAGCAGTACGTC.

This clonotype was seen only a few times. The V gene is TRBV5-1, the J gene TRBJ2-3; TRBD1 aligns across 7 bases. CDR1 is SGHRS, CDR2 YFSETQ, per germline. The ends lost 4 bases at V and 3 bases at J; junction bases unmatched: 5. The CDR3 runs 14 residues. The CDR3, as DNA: TGCGCCAGCAGCCAAACGACAGGGACAGATACGCAGTATTTT. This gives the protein CASSQTTGTDTQYF.

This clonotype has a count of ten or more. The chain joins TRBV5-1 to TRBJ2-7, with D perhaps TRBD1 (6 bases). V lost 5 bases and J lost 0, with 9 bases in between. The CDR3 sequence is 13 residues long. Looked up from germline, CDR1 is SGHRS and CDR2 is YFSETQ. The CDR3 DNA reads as TGCGCCAGCAGTGGGGACAACTCCTACGAGCAGTACTTC. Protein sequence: CASSGDNSYEQYF.

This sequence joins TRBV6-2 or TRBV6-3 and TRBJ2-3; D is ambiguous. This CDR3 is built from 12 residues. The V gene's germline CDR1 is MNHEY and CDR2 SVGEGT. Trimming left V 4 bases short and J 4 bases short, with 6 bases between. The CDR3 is CASSSVADTQYF. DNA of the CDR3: TGTGCCAGCAGTTCAGTCGCAGATACGCAGTATTTT.

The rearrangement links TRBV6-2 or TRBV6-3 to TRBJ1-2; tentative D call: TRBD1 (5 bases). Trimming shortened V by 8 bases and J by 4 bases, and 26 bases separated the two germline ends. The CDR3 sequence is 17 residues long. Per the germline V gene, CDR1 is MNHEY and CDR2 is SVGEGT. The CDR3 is CASLPWGSQGITYGYTF. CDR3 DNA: TGTGCCAGCCTCCCGTGGGGCTCTCAGGGCATTACCTATGGCTACACCTTC.

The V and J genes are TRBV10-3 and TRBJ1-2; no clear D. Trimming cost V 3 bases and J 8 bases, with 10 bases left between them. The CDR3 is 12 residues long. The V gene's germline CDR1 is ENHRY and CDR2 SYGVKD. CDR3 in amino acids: CAISEGDHGYTF. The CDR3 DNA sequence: TGTGCCATCAGTGAAGGAGACCACGGCTACACCTTC.

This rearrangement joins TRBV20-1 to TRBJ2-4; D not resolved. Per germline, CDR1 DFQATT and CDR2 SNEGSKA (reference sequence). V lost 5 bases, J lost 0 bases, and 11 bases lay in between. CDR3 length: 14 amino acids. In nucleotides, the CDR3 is TGCAGTGCTTCGGAGAACCTAGCCAAAAACATTCAGTACTTC. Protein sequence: CSASENLAKNIQYF.

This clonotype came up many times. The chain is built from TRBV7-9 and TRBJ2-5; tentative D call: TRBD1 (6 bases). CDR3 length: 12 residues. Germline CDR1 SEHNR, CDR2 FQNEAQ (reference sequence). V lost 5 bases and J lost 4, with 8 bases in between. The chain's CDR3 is CASSPQGETQYF. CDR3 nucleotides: TGTGCCAGCAGCCCACAGGGAGAGACCCAGTACTTC.

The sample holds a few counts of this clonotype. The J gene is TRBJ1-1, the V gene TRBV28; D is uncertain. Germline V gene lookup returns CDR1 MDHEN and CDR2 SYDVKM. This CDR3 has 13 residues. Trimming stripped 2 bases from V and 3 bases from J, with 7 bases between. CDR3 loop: CASSLRLDTEAFF. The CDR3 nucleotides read TGTGCCAGCAGTTTAAGGTTGGACACTGAAGCTTTCTTT.